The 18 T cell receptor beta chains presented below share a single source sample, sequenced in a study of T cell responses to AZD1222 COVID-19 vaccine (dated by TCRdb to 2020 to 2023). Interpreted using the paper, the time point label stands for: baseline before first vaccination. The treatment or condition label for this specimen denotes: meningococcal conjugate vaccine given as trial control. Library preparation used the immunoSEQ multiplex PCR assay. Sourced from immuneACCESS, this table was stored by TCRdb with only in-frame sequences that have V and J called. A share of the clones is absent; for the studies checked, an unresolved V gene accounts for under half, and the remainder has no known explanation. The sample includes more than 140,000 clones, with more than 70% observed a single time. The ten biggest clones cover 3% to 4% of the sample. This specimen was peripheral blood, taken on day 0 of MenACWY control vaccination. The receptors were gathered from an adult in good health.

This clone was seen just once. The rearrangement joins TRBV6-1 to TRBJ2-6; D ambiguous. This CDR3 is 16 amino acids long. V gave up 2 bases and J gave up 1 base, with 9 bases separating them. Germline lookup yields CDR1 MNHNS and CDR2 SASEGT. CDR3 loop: CASSEPEPSGANVLTF. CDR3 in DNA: TGTGCCAGCAGTGAACCCGAGCCTTCTGGGGCCAACGTCCTGACTTTC.

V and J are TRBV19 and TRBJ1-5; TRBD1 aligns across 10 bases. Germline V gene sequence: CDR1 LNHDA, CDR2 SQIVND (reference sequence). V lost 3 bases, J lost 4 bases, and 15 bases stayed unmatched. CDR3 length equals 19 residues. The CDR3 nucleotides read TGTGCCAGTAGTATCGACTCCGGGACAGGGGCACTTCATAATCAGCCCCAGCATTTT. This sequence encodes CASSIDSGTGALHNQPQHF.

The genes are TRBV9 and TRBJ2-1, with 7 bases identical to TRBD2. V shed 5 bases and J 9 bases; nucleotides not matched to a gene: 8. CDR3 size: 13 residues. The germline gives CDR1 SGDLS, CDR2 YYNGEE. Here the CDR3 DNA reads TGTGCCAGCAGTGAGCGGGGAGGCAGTGAGCAGTTCTTC. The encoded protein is CASSERGGSEQFF.

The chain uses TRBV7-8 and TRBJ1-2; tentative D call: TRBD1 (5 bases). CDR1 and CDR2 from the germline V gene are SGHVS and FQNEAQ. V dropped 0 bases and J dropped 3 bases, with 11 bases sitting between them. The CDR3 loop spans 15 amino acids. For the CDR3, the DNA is TGTGCCAGCAGCTTAGCAGGGACGGTATACTATGGCTACACCTTC. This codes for CASSLAGTVYYGYTF.

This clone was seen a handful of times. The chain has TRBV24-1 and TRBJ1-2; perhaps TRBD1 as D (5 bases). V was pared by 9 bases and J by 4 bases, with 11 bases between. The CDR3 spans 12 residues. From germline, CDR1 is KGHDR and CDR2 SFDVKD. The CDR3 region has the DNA TGTGCCACCGGGGGGGACCTCTATGGCTACACCTTC. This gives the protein CATGGDLYGYTF.

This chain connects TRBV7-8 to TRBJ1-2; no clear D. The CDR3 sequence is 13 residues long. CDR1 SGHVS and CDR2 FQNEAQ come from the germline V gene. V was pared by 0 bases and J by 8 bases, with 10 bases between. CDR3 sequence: CASSLAGVEGYTF. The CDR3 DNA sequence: TGTGCCAGCAGCTTAGCTGGGGTGGAGGGCTACACCTTC.

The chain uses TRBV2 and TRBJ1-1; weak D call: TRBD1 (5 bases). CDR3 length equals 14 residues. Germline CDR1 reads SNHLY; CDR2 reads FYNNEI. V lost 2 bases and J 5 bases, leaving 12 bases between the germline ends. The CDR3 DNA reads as TGTGCCAGCAGTGAATATGGGGGATCAACTGAAGCTTTCTTT. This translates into CASSEYGGSTEAFF.

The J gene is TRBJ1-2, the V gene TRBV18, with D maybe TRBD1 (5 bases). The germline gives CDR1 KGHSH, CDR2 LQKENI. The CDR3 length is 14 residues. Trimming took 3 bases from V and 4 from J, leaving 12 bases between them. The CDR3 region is CASSPGTDLYGYTF. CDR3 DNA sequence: TGTGCCAGCTCACCGGGGACCGATCTCTATGGCTACACCTTC.

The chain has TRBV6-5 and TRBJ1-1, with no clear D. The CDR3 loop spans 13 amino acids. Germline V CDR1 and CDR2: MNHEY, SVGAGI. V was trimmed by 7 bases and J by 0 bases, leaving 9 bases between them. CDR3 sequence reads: CASTGLLNTEAFF. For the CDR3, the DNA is TGTGCCAGCACAGGACTCTTGAACACTGAAGCTTTCTTT.

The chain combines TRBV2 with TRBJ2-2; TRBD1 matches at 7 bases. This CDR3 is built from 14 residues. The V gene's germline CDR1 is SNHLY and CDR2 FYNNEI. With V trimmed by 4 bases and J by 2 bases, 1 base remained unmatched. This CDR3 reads CASSGQGNTGELFF. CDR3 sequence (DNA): TGTGCCAGCAGTGGACAGGGAAACACCGGGGAGCTGTTTTTT. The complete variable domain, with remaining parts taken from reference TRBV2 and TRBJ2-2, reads EPEVTQTPSHQVTQMGQEVILRCVPISNHLYFYWYRQILGQKVEFLVSFYNNEISEKSEIFDDQFSVERPDGSNFTLKIRSTKLEDSAMYFCASSGQGNTGELFFGEGSRLTVL.

The CDR3 region has the DNA TGTGCCAGCAGACCGGGACAGGGGGCAGGCGCTGAAGCTTTCTTT. Translation: CASRPGQGAGAEAFF. The chain recombines TRBV2 with TRBJ1-1; 12 positions agree with TRBD1. This CDR3 is built from 15 residues. Germline loops: CDR1 SNHLY, CDR2 FYNNEI. V was pared by 6 bases and J by 6 bases, with 8 bases of the junction left unmatched.

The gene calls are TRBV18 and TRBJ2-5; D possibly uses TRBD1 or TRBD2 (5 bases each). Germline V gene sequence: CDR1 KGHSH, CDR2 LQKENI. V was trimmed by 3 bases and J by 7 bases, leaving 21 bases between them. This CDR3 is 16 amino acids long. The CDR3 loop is CASSPRDGQGTGTQYF. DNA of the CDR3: TGTGCCAGCTCACCGAGGGACGGTCAAGGTACGGGGACCCAGTACTTC.

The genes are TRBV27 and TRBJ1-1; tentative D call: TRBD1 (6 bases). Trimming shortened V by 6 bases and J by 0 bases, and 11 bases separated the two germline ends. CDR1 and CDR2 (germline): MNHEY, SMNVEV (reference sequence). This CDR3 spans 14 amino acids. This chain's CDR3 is CASRSGQLNTEAFF. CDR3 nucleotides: TGTGCCAGCAGAAGCGGACAGCTGAACACTGAAGCTTTCTTT.

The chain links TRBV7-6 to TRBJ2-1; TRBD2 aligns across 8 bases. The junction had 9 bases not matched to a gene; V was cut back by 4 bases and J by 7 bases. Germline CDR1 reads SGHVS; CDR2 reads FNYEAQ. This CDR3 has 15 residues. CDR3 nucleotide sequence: TGTGCCAGCAGCTCCCTAGCGGGCGGGGGGAATGAGCAGTTCTTC. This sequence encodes CASSSLAGGGNEQFF.

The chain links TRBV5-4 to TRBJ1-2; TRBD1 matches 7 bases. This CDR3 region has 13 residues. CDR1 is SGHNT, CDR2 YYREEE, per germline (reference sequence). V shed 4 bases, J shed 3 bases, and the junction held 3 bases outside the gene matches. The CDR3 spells CASSLQGYYGYTF. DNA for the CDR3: TGTGCCAGCAGCCTACAGGGGTACTATGGCTACACCTTC.

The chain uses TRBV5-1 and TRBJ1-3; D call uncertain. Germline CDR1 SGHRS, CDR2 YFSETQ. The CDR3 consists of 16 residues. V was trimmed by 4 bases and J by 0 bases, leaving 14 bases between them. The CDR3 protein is CASSLEGGNSGNTIYF. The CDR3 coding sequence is TGCGCCAGCAGCCTTGAAGGCGGCAACTCTGGAAACACCATATATTTT. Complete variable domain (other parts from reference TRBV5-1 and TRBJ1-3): KAGVTQTPRYLIKTRGQQVTLSCSPISGHRSVSWYQQTPGQGLQFLFEYFSETQRNKGNFPGRFSGRQFSNSRSEMNVSTLELGDSALYLCASSLEGGNSGNTIYFGEGSWLTVV.

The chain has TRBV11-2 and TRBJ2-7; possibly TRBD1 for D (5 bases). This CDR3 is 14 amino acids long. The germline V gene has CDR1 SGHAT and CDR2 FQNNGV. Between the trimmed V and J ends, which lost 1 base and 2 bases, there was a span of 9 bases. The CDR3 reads CASSLAGIAYEQYF. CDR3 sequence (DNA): TGTGCCAGCAGCTTAGCAGGGATCGCCTACGAGCAGTACTTC.

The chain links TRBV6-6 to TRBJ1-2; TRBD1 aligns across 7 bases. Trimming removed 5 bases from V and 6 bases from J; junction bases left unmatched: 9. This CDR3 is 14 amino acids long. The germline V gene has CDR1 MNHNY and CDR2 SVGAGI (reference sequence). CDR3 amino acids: CASSTYRGADGYTF. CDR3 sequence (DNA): TGTGCCAGCAGTACCTACAGGGGCGCCGATGGCTACACCTTC.